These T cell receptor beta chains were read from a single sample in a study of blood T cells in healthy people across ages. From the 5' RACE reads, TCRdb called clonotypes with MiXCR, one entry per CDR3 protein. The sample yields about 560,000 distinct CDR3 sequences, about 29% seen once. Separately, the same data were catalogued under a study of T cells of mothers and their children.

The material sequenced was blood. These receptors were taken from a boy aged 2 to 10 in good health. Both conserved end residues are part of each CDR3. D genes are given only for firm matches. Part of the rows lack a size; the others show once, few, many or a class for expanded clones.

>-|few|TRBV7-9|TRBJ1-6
CASSLKGAIDNSPLHF
TGTGCCAGCAGCTTAAAAGGGGCGATTGATAATTCACCCCTCCACTTT
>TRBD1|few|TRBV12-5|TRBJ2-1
CASVVGGYDNEQFF
TGTGCTAGTGTGGTAGGGGGCTACGACAATGAGCAGTTCTTC
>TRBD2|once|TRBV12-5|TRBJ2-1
CASGLVSPLGGGAVREQFF
TGTGCTAGTGGTTTGGTTTCCCCCCTAGGCGGGGGGGCCGTACGAGAGCAGTTCTTC
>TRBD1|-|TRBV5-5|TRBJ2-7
CASSWGTGRYEQYF
TGTGCCAGCAGCTGGGGGACAGGCCGCTACGAGCAGTACTTC
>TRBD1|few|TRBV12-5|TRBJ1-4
CASVSTGDHRIEKLFF
TGTGCTAGTGTTTCGACAGGGGACCATCGGATAGAAAAACTGTTTTTT
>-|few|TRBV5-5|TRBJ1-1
CASSRDGDTEAFF
TGTGCCAGCAGCCGGGACGGTGACACTGAAGCTTTCTTT
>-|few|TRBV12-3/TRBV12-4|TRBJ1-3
CASRQGSGNTIYF
TGTGCCAGCAGGCAGGGATCTGGAAACACCATATATTTT
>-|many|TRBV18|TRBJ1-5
CASSPGRNQPQHF
TGTGCCAGCTCACCAGGTAGGAATCAGCCCCAGCATTTT
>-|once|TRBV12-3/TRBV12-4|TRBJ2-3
CAGSLEWADTQYF
TGTGCCGGCAGTTTAGAGTGGGCAGATACGCAGTATTTT
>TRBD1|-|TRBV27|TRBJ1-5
CASSYTGAFNQPQHF
TGTGCCAGCAGCTATACAGGGGCCTTCAATCAGCCCCAGCATTTT
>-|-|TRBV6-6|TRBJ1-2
CASNPGGTPGGYTF
TGTGCCAGCAACCCGGGGGGGACCCCTGGGGGCTACACCTTC
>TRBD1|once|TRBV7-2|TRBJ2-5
CASSTTGVGQTQYF
TGTGCCAGCAGCACGACAGGGGTCGGGCAGACCCAGTACTTC
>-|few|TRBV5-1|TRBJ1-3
CASSRGGGNTVYF
TGCGCCAGCAGCCGGGGGGGTGGCAACACCGTATATTTT
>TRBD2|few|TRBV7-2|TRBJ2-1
CASSLRLAGANEQFF
TGTGCCAGCAGCCTCCGGTTAGCGGGAGCGAATGAGCAGTTCTTC
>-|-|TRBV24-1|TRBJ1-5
CATGDGANQPQHF
TGTGCCACCGGTGACGGGGCGAATCAGCCCCAGCATTTT
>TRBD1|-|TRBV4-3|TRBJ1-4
CASSQDERGLREKLFF
TGCGCCAGCAGCCAAGATGAAAGGGGGCTGAGGGAAAAACTGTTTTTT
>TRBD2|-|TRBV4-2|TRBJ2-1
CASSGTGTSYGEQFF
TGTGCCAGCAGCGGTACCGGGACTAGCTACGGCGAGCAGTTCTTC
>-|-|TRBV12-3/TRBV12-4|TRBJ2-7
CASSPVWHEQYF
TGTGCCAGCAGTCCTGTTTGGCACGAGCAGTACTTC
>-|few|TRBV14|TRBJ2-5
CASSPRQTQETQYF
TGTGCCAGCAGCCCCCGACAGACACAAGAGACCCAGTACTTC
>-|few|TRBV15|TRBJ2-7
CATSRDRVAGPYEQYF
TGTGCCACCAGCAGAGACCGAGTGGCTGGCCCCTACGAGCAGTACTTC
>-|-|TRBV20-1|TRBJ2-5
CSAEGNRERETQYF
TGCAGTGCAGAGGGTAACAGGGAAAGGGAGACCCAGTACTTC
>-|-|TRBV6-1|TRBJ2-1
CASSDDYDEQFF
TGTGCCAGCAGTGATGACTATGATGAGCAGTTCTTC
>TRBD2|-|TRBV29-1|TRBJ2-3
CSVARTSGGSDTQYF
TGCAGCGTTGCTCGGACTAGCGGGGGATCAGATACGCAGTATTTT
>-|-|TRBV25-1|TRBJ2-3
CASSLTSGPTDTQYF
TGTGCCAGCAGTCTCACCAGTGGGCCTACAGATACGCAGTATTTT
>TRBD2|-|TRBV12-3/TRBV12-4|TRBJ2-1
CASSEVIAGNEQFF
TGTGCCAGCAGCGAGGTGATAGCGGGCAATGAGCAGTTCTTC
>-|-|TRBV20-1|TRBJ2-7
CSALLGHYEQYF
TGCAGTGCTCTCTTGGGGCACTACGAGCAGTACTTC
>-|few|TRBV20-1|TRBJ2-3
CSARGQRGLSDTQYF
TGCAGTGCTAGAGGGCAGCGCGGGTTGTCAGATACGCAGTATTTT
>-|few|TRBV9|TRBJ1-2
CASTARAGGYTF
TGTGCCAGCACCGCCCGGGCAGGTGGCTACACCTTC
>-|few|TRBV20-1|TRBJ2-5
CSATRYQETQYF
TGCAGTGCTACACGGTACCAAGAGACCCAGTACTTC
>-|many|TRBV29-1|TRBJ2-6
CSVERVAGANVLTF
TGCAGCGTTGAGAGAGTAGCTGGGGCCAACGTCCTGACTTTC
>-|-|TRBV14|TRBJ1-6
CASSQPYSPLHF
TGTGCCAGCAGCCAGCCCTATTCACCCCTCCACTTT
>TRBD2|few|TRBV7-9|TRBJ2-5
CASSRDLAGPLSETQYF
TGTGCCAGCAGTCGGGACCTAGCGGGTCCTTTGAGCGAGACCCAGTACTTC
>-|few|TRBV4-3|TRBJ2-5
CASSQDYRPETQYF
TGCGCCAGCAGCCAAGATTACCGGCCGGAGACCCAGTACTTC
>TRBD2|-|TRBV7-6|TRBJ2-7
CASSPLTSSEQYF
TGTGCCAGCAGCCCTCTGACTAGCAGCGAGCAGTACTTC
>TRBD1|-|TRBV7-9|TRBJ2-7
CASSLAETGTGIYEQYF
TGTGCCAGCAGCTTAGCGGAAACCGGGACAGGGATCTACGAGCAGTACTTC
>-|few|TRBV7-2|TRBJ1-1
CASSSNRVGAFF
TGTGCCAGCAGCTCAAACCGCGTCGGGGCTTTCTTT
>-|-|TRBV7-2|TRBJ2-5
CVSSLQRRQETQYF
TGTGTCAGCAGCTTACAGAGAAGACAAGAGACCCAGTACTTC
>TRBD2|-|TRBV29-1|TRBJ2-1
CSPPLLAGALSYNEQFF
TGCAGCCCTCCCCTACTAGCGGGAGCCCTCTCCTACAATGAGCAGTTCTTC
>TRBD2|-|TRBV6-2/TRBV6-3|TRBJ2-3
CASSYVGLAGVAQYF
TGTGCCAGCAGTTACGTAGGACTAGCGGGAGTTGCGCAGTATTTT
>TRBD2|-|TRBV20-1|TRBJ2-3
CSASGTSGVTYTDTQYF
TGCAGTGCTAGCGGGACTAGCGGGGTAACTTACACAGATACGCAGTATTTT
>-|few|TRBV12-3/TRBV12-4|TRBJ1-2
CASSFSRMDGYTF
TGTGCCAGCAGTTTTTCAAGGATGGATGGCTACACCTTC
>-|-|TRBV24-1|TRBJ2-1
CATSDHGYNEQFF
TGTGCCACCAGTGATCACGGATACAATGAGCAGTTCTTC
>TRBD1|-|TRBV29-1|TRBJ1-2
CSVGQGGYGYTF
TGCAGCGTGGGACAGGGAGGCTATGGCTACACCTTC
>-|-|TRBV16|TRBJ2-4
CASSQIISPMGDIQYF
TGTGCCAGCAGCCAAATAATTAGCCCAATGGGGGACATTCAGTACTTC
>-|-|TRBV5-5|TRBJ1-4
CASSSDPEEKLFF
TGTGCCAGCAGCTCGGACCCGGAGGAAAAACTGTTTTTT
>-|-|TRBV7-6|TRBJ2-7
CASSPQGLGSYEQYF
TGTGCCAGCAGCCCGCAGGGGTTGGGTTCCTACGAGCAGTACTTC
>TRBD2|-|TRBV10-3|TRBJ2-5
CAIRGQCGGQETQYF
TGTGCCATCCGCGGTCAGTGCGGGGGACAAGAGACCCAGTACTTC
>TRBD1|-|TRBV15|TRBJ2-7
CATSRDRVGEQYF
TGTGCCACCAGCAGGGACAGGGTAGGCGAGCAGTACTTC
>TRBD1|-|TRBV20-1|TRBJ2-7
CSAEDRDSSYEQYF
TGTAGTGCAGAGGACAGGGACAGCTCCTACGAGCAGTACTTC
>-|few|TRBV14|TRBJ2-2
CATTGLNTGELFF
TGTGCCACGACGGGGTTGAACACCGGGGAGCTGTTTTTT
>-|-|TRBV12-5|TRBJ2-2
CASGSRALPNTGELFF
TGTGCTAGTGGTTCCCGGGCCTTACCCAACACCGGGGAGCTGTTTTTT
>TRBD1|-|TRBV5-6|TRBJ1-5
CASMDRGQPQHF
TGTGCCAGCATGGACAGGGGTCAGCCCCAGCATTTT
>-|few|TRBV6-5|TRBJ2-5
CASSYSPLGRQETQYF
TGTGCCAGCAGTTACTCCCCATTGGGACGGCAAGAGACCCAGTACTTC
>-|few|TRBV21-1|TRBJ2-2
CASSRPAGQANTGELFF
TGTGCCAGCAGCAGACCGGCGGGACAGGCAAACACCGGGGAGCTGTTTTTT
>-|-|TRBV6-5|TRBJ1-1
CASSYSQGGLEAFF
TGTGCCAGCAGTTACTCACAGGGAGGGCTTGAAGCTTTCTTT
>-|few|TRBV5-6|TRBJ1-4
CASSLRGGEKLFF
TGTGCCAGCAGCTTAAGGGGGGGCGAAAAACTGTTTTTT
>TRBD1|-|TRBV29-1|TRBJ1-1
CSGLTGAEAFF
TGCAGCGGCCTGACAGGGGCTGAAGCTTTCTTT
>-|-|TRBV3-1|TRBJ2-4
CASSHAVGGGIQYF
TGTGCCAGCAGCCATGCAGTGGGGGGTGGGATTCAGTACTTC
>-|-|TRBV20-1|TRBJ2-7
CSARDPRGPNYEQYF
TGCAGTGCTAGAGACCCCCGGGGCCCCAACTACGAGCAGTACTTC